Below, 12 T cell receptor beta chains from the same sample are listed, as sequenced in a study of blood T cell repertoires in COVID-19. This table comes from immunoSEQ multiplex PCR, and its TCRdb copy is limited to in-frame clones, with some not included. The sample lists over 85,000 clones; over 75% were seen once. What was sequenced was peripheral blood. These receptor sequences come from a human donor with acute or convalescent COVID-19. The donor label of this sample is uncertain.

Comment on this clone: This sample also contains other DNA sequences that code for the same CDR3. This rearrangement joins TRBV5-1 to TRBJ1-2; TRBD1 is a possible D gene (6 bases). The germline gives CDR1 SGHRS, CDR2 YFSETQ. V dropped 4 bases and J dropped 4 bases, with 8 bases sitting between them. The CDR3 contains 12 residues. CDR3 amino acids: CASSMDSYGYTF. The CDR3 nucleotides read TGCGCCAGCAGCATGGACAGCTATGGCTACACCTTC.

This chain connects TRBV5-4 to TRBJ2-5; D unclear. Trimming pared 0 bases from V and 2 bases from J, leaving 5 bases between. The CDR3 has 13 residues. Germline V gene data show CDR1 as SGHNT and CDR2 as YYREEE (reference sequence). This CDR3 is CASSLDRQETQYF. DNA for the CDR3: TGTGCCAGCAGCTTGGACAGACAAGAGACCCAGTACTTC. The full variable domain, rest sourced from reference TRBV5-4 and TRBJ2-5, is ETGVTQSPTHLIKTRGQQVTLRCSSQSGHNTVSWYQQALGQGPQFIFQYYREEENGRGNFPPRFSGLQFPNYSSELNVNALELDDSALYLCASSLDRQETQYFGPGTRLLVL.

This sequence joins TRBV28 and TRBJ2-5; 10 nucleotides agree with TRBD2. Germline CDR1 and CDR2: MDHEN and SYDVKM. Germline trimming cut 6 bases from V and 7 bases from J; bases unmatched to any gene: 8. This CDR3 is built from 14 residues. CDR3 protein: CASRPTSGEGTQYF. DNA of the CDR3: TGTGCCAGCAGGCCAACTAGCGGGGAGGGGACCCAGTACTTC. Variable domain in full (rest from reference TRBV28 and TRBJ2-5): DVKVTQSSRYLVKRTGEKVFLECVQDMDHENMFWYRQDPGLGLRLIYFSYDVKMKEKGDIPEGYSVSREKKERFSLILESASTNQTSMYLCASRPTSGEGTQYFGPGTRLLVL.

V usage is TRBV19 and J usage is TRBJ1-4; 8 bases line up with TRBD1. Trimming removed 6 bases from V and 5 bases from J; junction bases left unmatched: 5. CDR1 is LNHDA, CDR2 SQIVND, per germline (reference sequence). The CDR3 totals 14 residues. CDR3 DNA: TGTGCCAGTAGGGGGACAGGCCTAAATGAAAAACTGTTTTTT. Its protein is CASRGTGLNEKLFF.

The chain links TRBV5-1 to TRBJ1-3; TRBD1 agrees at 10 bases. CDR1 SGHRS and CDR2 YFSETQ come from the germline V gene. J was trimmed by 0 bases and V by 4 bases; bases with no gene match: 4. The CDR3 is 16 amino acids. In nucleotides, the CDR3 is TGCGCCAGCAGCCCCCGGGACAGGGGCTCTGGAAACACCATATATTTT. It is translated as CASSPRDRGSGNTIYF. Full variable domain (remainder filled in from reference TRBV5-1 and TRBJ1-3): KAGVTQTPRYLIKTRGQQVTLSCSPISGHRSVSWYQQTPGQGLQFLFEYFSETQRNKGNFPGRFSGRQFSNSRSEMNVSTLELGDSALYLCASSPRDRGSGNTIYFGEGSWLTVV.

The V call is TRBV5-6, the J call TRBJ1-1; D is undetermined. Trimming cost V 2 bases and J 1 base, with 15 bases left between them. The CDR3 extends over 16 amino acids. The germline CDR1 and CDR2 sequences are SGHDT and YYEEEE. The CDR3 reads CASSFSWAEGNTEAFF. The DNA of the CDR3 is TGTGCCAGCAGCTTCTCTTGGGCGGAGGGGAACACTGAAGCTTTCTTT.

This chain joins TRBV29-1 and TRBJ2-2, with 9 bases fitting TRBD1. CDR1 SQVTM and CDR2 ANQGSEA come from the germline V gene. With 6 bases clipped from V and 5 bases from J, the junction kept 13 bases outside the gene matches. The CDR3 loop spans 16 amino acids. The chain's CDR3 is CSVSKGTGRKTGELFF. The CDR3 DNA reads TGCAGCGTATCGAAGGGGACAGGGCGCAAGACCGGGGAGCTGTTTTTT.

The V gene is TRBV5-1, the J gene TRBJ1-2; weak D call: TRBD1 (5 bases). This CDR3 spans 15 amino acids. Per germline, CDR1 SGHRS and CDR2 YFSETQ. Trimming pared 0 bases from V and 6 bases from J, leaving 15 bases between. CDR3 bases: TGCGCCAGCAGCTTGGGGGCAGGGAGGAACAATGGCTACACCTTC. Its protein product is CASSLGAGRNNGYTF. Together with reference TRBV5-1 and TRBJ1-2, the CDR3 gives the full variable domain: KAGVTQTPRYLIKTRGQQVTLSCSPISGHRSVSWYQQTPGQGLQFLFEYFSETQRNKGNFPGRFSGRQFSNSRSEMNVSTLELGDSALYLCASSLGAGRNNGYTFGSGTRLTVV.

This clone was seen a few times. The chain is built from TRBV28 and TRBJ1-5; no definite D call. The CDR3 sequence is 12 residues long. Trimming removed 7 bases at V and 3 bases at J, with 7 bases between. Germline CDR1 MDHEN, CDR2 SYDVKM. The CDR3 DNA is TGTGCCAGCAAAACATCCAATCAGCCCCAGCATTTT. Translated, it gives CASKTSNQPQHF. The full variable domain, with the rest looked up from reference TRBV28 and TRBJ1-5, is DVKVTQSSRYLVKRTGEKVFLECVQDMDHENMFWYRQDPGLGLRLIYFSYDVKMKEKGDIPEGYSVSREKKERFSLILESASTNQTSMYLCASKTSNQPQHFGDGTRLSIL.

The genes are TRBV9 and TRBJ1-6; no reliable D call. CDR3 length: 15 amino acids. V gave up 2 bases and J gave up 9 bases, with 15 bases separating them. CDR1 SGDLS and CDR2 YYNGEE come from the germline V gene. Here the CDR3 reads CASSVHEGVASPLHF. The CDR3 bases are TGTGCCAGCAGCGTTCACGAAGGTGTAGCTTCACCCCTCCACTTT.

The V and J genes are TRBV6-2 or TRBV6-3 and TRBJ2-7; tentatively, D is TRBD2 (6 bases). Trimming removed 2 bases at V and 2 bases at J, with 10 bases between. The CDR3 totals 14 residues. CDR1 is MNHEY and CDR2 is SVGEGT in the germline V gene. This CDR3 reads CASSYAASAYEQYF. The CDR3, as DNA: TGTGCCAGCAGTTACGCGGCTAGCGCCTACGAGCAGTACTTC.

The gene calls are TRBV2 and TRBJ1-2; D is unclear. This CDR3 spans 14 amino acids. Trimming removed 2 bases from V and 9 bases from J, with 16 bases in between. CDR1 and CDR2 from the germline V gene are SNHLY and FYNNEI. The chain's CDR3 is CASSEKVGGNRYTF. CDR3 DNA sequence: TGTGCCAGCAGTGAAAAAGTTGGCGGTAACCGCTACACCTTC.